This T cell receptor beta chain was identified in a study of ipilimumab plus nivolumab after autologous stem cell transplantation. Study information: The DLBCL group included primary refractory and relapsed cases.

Study results and caveats: Per the authors, repertoire, Treg and microbiota data justify further study.

Patients got ipilimumab 1 mg/kg beginning 14 to 28 days post-transplant. Patients received nivolumab 3 mg/kg at weeks 1, 4, 7, 10, then fortnightly to week 26. Germline lookup yields CDR1 WSHSY and CDR2 SAAADI. The CDR3 spans 15 residues. Trimming took 3 bases from V and 3 from J; bases not matched to a gene: 6. Measured with immunoSEQ multiplex PCR; TCRdb has only the in-frame clones, and not every one. The data hold approximately 15,000 clones, with almost 80% observed a single time. This clone is a singleton in its sample. Its antigen is unidentified. The sequence was obtained from a male donor with diffuse large B-cell lymphoma. The rearrangement links TRBV10-2 to TRBJ2-7; 9 positions agree with TRBD1. The sample here was PBMCs, taken in a trial of ipilimumab plus nivolumab as post-transplant consolidation. CDR3: CASSDGGTGNYEQYF. Here the CDR3 DNA reads TGCGCCAGCAGTGATGGGGGGACAGGGAACTACGAGCAGTACTTC.